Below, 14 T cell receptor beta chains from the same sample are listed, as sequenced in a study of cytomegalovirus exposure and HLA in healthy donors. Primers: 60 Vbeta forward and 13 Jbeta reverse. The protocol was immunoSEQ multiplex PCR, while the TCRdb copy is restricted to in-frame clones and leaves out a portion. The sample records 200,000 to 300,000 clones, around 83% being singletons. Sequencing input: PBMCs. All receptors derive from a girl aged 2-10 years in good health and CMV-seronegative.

The CDR3 sequence: CASSEYGQETQYF. The CDR3 coding sequence is TGTGCCAGCAGCGAATACGGTCAAGAGACCCAGTACTTC. V is TRBV9 and J is TRBJ2-5; D is ambiguous. Trimming removed 3 bases at V and 2 bases at J, with 8 bases between. The germline V gene encodes CDR1 SGDLS and CDR2 YYNGEE. The CDR3 runs to 13 residues.

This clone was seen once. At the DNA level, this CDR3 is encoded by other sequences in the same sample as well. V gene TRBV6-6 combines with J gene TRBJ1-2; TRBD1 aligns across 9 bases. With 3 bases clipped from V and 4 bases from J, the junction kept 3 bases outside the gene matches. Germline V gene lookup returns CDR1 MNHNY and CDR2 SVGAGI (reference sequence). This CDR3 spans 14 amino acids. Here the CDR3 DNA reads TGTGCCAGCAGTTATTCGGGACAGGGCTATGGCTACACCTTC. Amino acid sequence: CASSYSGQGYGYTF.

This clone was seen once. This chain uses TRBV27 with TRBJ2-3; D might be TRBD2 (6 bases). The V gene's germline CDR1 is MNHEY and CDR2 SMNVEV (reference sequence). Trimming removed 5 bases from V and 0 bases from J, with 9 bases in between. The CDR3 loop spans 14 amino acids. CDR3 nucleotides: TGTGCCAGCAGTATAGCGGTTAGCACAGATACGCAGTATTTT. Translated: CASSIAVSTDTQYF.

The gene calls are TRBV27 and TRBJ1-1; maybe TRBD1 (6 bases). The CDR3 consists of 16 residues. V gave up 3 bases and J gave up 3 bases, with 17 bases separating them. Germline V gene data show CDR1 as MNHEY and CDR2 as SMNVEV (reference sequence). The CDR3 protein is CASSFRQAKGDTEAFF. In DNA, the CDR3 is TGTGCCAGCAGTTTCCGACAGGCCAAGGGGGACACTGAAGCTTTCTTT.

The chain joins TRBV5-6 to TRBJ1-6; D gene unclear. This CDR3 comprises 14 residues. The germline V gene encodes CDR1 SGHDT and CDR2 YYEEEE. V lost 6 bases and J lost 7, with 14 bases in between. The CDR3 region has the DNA TGTGCCAGCAAGGAGGGAGGGTGGAATTCACCCCTCCACTTT. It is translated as CASKEGGWNSPLHF.

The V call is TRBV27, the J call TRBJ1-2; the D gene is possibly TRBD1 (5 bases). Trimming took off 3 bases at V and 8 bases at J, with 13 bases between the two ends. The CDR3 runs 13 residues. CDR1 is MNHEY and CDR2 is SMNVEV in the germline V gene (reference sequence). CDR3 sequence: CASSFSGEGGYTF. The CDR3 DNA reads TGTGCCAGCAGTTTTTCGGGGGAGGGAGGCTACACCTTC.

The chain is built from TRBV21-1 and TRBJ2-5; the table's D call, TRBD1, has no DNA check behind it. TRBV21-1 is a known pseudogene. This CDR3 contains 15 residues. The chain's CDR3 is CASSTRQGHKETQYF. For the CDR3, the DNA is TGTGCCAGCAGCACCCGACAGGGGCACAAAGAGACCCAGTACTTC.

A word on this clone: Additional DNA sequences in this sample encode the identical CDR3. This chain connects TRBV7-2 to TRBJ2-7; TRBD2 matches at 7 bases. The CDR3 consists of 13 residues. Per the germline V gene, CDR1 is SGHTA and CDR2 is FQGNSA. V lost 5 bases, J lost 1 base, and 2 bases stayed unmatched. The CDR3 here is CASSQRDSYEQYF. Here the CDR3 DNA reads TGTGCCAGCAGCCAGCGGGATTCCTACGAGCAGTACTTC.

CDR3: CASSIGLADYEQYF. In nucleotides, the CDR3 is TGTGCCAGTAGTATTGGACTAGCGGACTACGAGCAGTACTTC. The chain employs TRBV19 and TRBJ2-7, with 10 bases lining up with TRBD2. This CDR3 spans 14 amino acids. In germline, CDR1 is LNHDA, CDR2 SQIVND (reference sequence). The ends lost 3 bases at V and 3 bases at J; junction bases unmatched: 2.

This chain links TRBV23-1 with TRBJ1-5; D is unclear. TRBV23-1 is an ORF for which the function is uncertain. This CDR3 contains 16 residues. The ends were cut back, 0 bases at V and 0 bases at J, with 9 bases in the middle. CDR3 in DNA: TGCGCCAGCAGTCAATCGGGCAGATATAGCAATCAGCCCCAGCATTTT. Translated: CASSQSGRYSNQPQHF.

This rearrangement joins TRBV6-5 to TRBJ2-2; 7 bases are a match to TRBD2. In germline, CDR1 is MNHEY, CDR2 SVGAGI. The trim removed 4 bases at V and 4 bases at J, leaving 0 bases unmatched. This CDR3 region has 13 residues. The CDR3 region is CASSWGGTGELFF. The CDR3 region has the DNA TGTGCCAGCAGTTGGGGGGGCACCGGGGAGCTGTTTTTT.

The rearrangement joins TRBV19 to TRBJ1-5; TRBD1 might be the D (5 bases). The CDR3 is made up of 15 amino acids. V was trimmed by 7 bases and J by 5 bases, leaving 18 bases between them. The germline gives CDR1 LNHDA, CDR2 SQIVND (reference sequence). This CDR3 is CASTSKGLTHQPQHF. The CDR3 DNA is TGTGCCAGTACCTCAAAGGGGCTAACACATCAGCCCCAGCATTTT.

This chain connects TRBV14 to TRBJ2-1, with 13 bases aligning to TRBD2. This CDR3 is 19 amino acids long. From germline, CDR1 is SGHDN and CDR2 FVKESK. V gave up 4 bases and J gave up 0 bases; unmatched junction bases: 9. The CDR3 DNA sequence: TGTGCCAGCAGCCCCGTGACTAGCGGGAGGACACTCTCCTACAATGAGCAGTTCTTC. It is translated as CASSPVTSGRTLSYNEQFF.

This chain's CDR3 is CASSLYSFNEQFF. CDR3 sequence (DNA): TGTGCCAGCAGTTTATATTCTTTCAATGAGCAGTTCTTC. The chain combines TRBV28 with TRBJ2-1; D ambiguous. The germline CDR1 and CDR2 sequences are MDHEN and SYDVKM. Trimming stripped 1 base from V and 6 bases from J, with 7 bases between. The CDR3 spans 13 residues.